These T cell receptor beta chains were read from a single sample in a study of regulatory T cells in long-lasting Graves disease. TCRdb reprocessed the multiplex PCR reads via MiXCR and lists one record per CDR3 protein. Among about 660,000 distinct CDR3 sequences listed, roughly 30% were seen once. The sequencing used peripheral blood mononuclear cells (PBMCs), collected when the disease was refractory, from a patient treated with antithyroid drugs. The receptor set was obtained from a female donor with Graves disease. Both conserved end residues are part of each CDR3. D genes are given only for firm matches. The size entry is marked missing in some rows and otherwise reads once, few, many or a size class.

-	-	TRBV6-2/TRBV6-3	TRBJ2-1	CASSESGEDEQFF	TGTGCCAGCAGTGAGTCAGGGGAGGATGAGCAGTTCTTC
-	few	TRBV6-9	TRBJ1-4	CASSSPKTGEKLFF	TGTGCCAGCAGTTCGCCGAAAACGGGAGAAAAACTGTTTTTT
TRBD1	-	TRBV6-1	TRBJ1-1	CASDRGPPWTEAFF	TGTGCCAGCGACAGGGGACCGCCTTGGACTGAAGCTTTCTTT
TRBD1	few	TRBV6-5	TRBJ1-1	CASSYSMPDRGRTEAFF	TGTGCCAGCAGTTACTCGATGCCGGACAGGGGGCGAACTGAAGCTTTCTTT
-	-	TRBV29-1	TRBJ1-2	CSVPPAGNYGYTF	TGCAGCGTCCCCCCGGCGGGCAACTATGGCTACACCTTC
-	-	TRBV3-1	TRBJ2-6	CASSQGLSGWGSGANVLTF	TGTGCCAGCAGCCAAGGTTTGTCGGGTTGGGGCTCTGGGGCCAACGTCCTGACTTTC
TRBD1	-	TRBV10-2	TRBJ2-2	CASSDAAQGANTGELFF	TGCGCCAGCAGTGACGCGGCCCAGGGGGCGAACACCGGGGAGCTGTTTTTT
-	few	TRBV10-3	TRBJ1-2	CAIRARQDGNYGYTF	TGTGCCATCAGAGCTAGACAGGATGGGAACTATGGCTACACCTTC
TRBD1	-	TRBV12-5	TRBJ1-2	CASGLRGLNYGYTF	TGTGCTAGTGGACTTAGGGGGCTCAACTATGGCTACACCTTC
-	few	TRBV5-5	TRBJ1-1	CASSLGRPAGGRNTEAFF	TGTGCCAGCAGCTTAGGGAGGCCGGCCGGGGGGAGGAACACTGAAGCTTTCTTT
TRBD1	-	TRBV2	TRBJ1-6	CASTAPTGDNSPLHF	TGTGCCAGCACCGCCCCGACAGGGGATAATTCACCCCTCCACTTT
-	-	TRBV27	TRBJ1-3	CASSVHLAVPGNTIYF	TGTGCCAGCAGTGTCCACCTCGCAGTACCTGGAAACACCATATATTTT
-	few	TRBV20-1	TRBJ1-3	CSASFRGGRGNTIYF	TGCAGTGCGAGCTTTCGAGGGGGTCGAGGAAACACCATATATTTT
TRBD1	-	TRBV6-9	TRBJ1-1	CASRLPGQGYTEAFF	TGTGCCAGCAGATTACCGGGACAGGGATATACTGAAGCTTTCTTT
-	few	TRBV28	TRBJ1-2	CASDRSTYGYTF	TGTGCCAGCGACAGGTCTACCTATGGCTACACCTTC
TRBD1	few	TRBV6-2/TRBV6-3	TRBJ1-2	CASSSPGQSTYGYTF	TGTGCCAGCAGTTCTCCGGGACAGTCTACCTATGGCTACACCTTC
-	many	TRBV2	TRBJ1-5	CASRGGALGNQPQHF	TGTGCCAGCAGGGGCGGGGCTCTTGGCAATCAGCCCCAGCATTTT
TRBD1	few	TRBV20-1	TRBJ1-1	CSAWTGNTEAFF	TGCAGTGCCTGGACAGGGAACACTGAAGCTTTCTTT
-	-	TRBV2	TRBJ1-1	CASSLTVTEAFF	TGTGCCAGCAGTTTAACGGTTACTGAAGCTTTCTTT
-	many	TRBV12-3/TRBV12-4	TRBJ2-5	CASSLAGSLQETQYF	TGTGCCAGCAGCCTAGCTGGATCCCTCCAAGAGACCCAGTACTTC
-	few	TRBV10-3	TRBJ1-5	CAISEGQDSNQPQHF	TGTGCCATCAGTGAGGGGCAAGATAGCAATCAGCCCCAGCATTTT
TRBD1	-	TRBV4-1	TRBJ2-4	CASSQAGTGGNIQYF	TGCGCCAGCAGCCAAGCCGGGACAGGGGGCAACATTCAGTACTTC
-	-	TRBV18	TRBJ1-4	CASSPAGFNEKLFF	TGTGCCAGCTCACCGGCAGGGTTTAATGAAAAACTGTTTTTT
-	many	TRBV28	TRBJ1-1	CASIGFVNTEAFF	TGTGCCAGCATAGGGTTCGTGAACACTGAAGCTTTCTTT
-	-	TRBV19	TRBJ1-6	CASSMPGRDNSPLHF	TGTGCCAGTAGTATGCCGGGACGGGATAATTCACCCCTCCACTTT
TRBD1	few	TRBV7-3	TRBJ2-7	CASSKTGGYEQYF	TGTGCCAGCAGCAAGACAGGGGGCTACGAGCAGTACTTC
-	few	TRBV28	TRBJ1-2	CASSFWAGAEGYTF	TGTGCCAGCAGTTTTTGGGCCGGGGCGGAGGGCTACACCTTC
TRBD1	-	TRBV18	TRBJ1-6	CASSPQGASNSPLHF	TGTGCCAGCTCACCACAGGGGGCCTCGAATTCACCCCTCCACTTT
TRBD1	many	TRBV27	TRBJ1-1	CATHRGTEAFF	TGTGCCACCCACAGGGGCACTGAAGCTTTCTTT
-	-	TRBV15	TRBJ1-1	CATSRLRDTEAFF	TGTGCCACCAGCAGGCTAAGGGACACTGAAGCTTTCTTT
TRBD1	-	TRBV7-2	TRBJ1-2	CASSQGQVVRGYTF	TGTGCCAGCAGCCAGGGACAGGTGGTGCGTGGCTACACCTTC
-	few	TRBV12-3/TRBV12-4	TRBJ1-2	CASSLRRHSYTF	TGTGCCAGCAGTTTGAGAAGGCATTCCTACACCTTC
TRBD1	few	TRBV28	TRBJ1-3	CASSRGLGLYPTSGGGNTIYF	TGTGCCAGCAGCAGGGGGCTCGGGTTGTACCCAACCTCGGGAGGTGGAAACACCATATATTTT
TRBD1	-	TRBV6-5	TRBJ1-5	CASSSGGPSGNQPQHF	TGTGCCAGCAGTTCAGGGGGACCTAGCGGCAATCAGCCCCAGCATTTT
-	many	TRBV12-3/TRBV12-4	TRBJ1-4	CASSLTGGEKLFF	TGTGCCAGCAGCCTGACAGGTGGGGAAAAACTGTTTTTT
-	-	TRBV3-1	TRBJ2-2	CASSQDANTGELFF	TGTGCCAGCAGCCAAGATGCGAACACCGGGGAGCTGTTTTTT
-	few	TRBV29-1	TRBJ1-2	CSVDTWQDYGYTF	TGCAGCGTTGATACGTGGCAGGACTATGGCTACACCTTC
-	once	TRBV6-4	TRBJ2-1	CASSEGDPYNEQFF	TGTGCCAGCAGTGAGGGGGACCCATACAATGAGCAGTTCTTC
TRBD1	many	TRBV28	TRBJ1-2	CASSLQGGNYGYTF	TGTGCCAGCAGTTTACAGGGGGGGAACTATGGCTACACCTTC
TRBD1	few	TRBV11-1	TRBJ2-7	CTSSLDRVGEQYF	TGTACCAGCAGCTTAGACAGGGTCGGCGAGCAGTACTTC
-	-	TRBV11-2	TRBJ2-5	CASSYGSSSQETQYF	TGTGCCAGCAGTTACGGTTCTAGTTCCCAAGAGACCCAGTACTTC
TRBD1	many	TRBV28	TRBJ1-1	CASSTIRPGQDRHLFEAFF	TGTGCCAGCAGTACCATCCGCCCTGGACAGGATCGGCACCTCTTTGAAGCTTTCTTT
-	few	TRBV12-3/TRBV12-4	TRBJ2-2	CASSRTDNTGELFF	TGTGCCAGCAGTCGGACTGATAACACCGGGGAGCTGTTTTTT
-	-	TRBV6-5	TRBJ1-3	CASSYDGLDSGNTIYF	TGTGCCAGCAGTTACGACGGACTGGACTCTGGAAACACCATATATTTT
TRBD1	many	TRBV29-1	TRBJ2-7	CSVLDRGQGANYEQYF	TGCAGCGTCCTGGACAGGGGGCAAGGGGCTAACTACGAGCAGTACTTC